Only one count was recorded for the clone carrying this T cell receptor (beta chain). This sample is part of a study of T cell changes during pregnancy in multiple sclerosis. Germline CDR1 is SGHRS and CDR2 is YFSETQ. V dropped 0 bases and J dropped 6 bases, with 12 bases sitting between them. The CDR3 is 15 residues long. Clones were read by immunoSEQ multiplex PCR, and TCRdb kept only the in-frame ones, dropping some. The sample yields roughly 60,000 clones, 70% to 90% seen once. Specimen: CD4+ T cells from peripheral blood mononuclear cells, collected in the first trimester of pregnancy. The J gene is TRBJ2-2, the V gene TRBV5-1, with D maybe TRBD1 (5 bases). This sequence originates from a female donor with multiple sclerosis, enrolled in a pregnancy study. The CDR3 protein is CASSLVKGSPGELFF. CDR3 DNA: TGCGCCAGCAGCTTGGTCAAGGGGTCCCCCGGGGAGCTGTTTTTT.